This T cell receptor (beta chain) appears in the sequencing data of a study of identical twins. TCRdb used MiXCR to reprocess the 5' RACE reads, holding one entry per CDR3 protein. The table lists approximately 700,000 distinct CDR3 sequences, roughly 20% of them singletons. CDR3 size: 13 residues. Germline lookup yields CDR1 SGHDN and CDR2 FVKESK. Between the trimmed V and J ends, which lost 5 bases and 3 bases, there was a span of 8 bases. This sample also appeared in a second study, on T cells expressing NK-cell markers. Per that study: The same clonotypes also predominated in the CD3+CD56-NKG2C+ fraction of a few donors.

The clonotype comes from a woman under 30 in good health. The rearrangement joins TRBV14 to TRBJ2-4; D is uncertain. The sample comprised PBMCs. The chain's CDR3 is CASSSYSKNIQYF. The DNA for the CDR3 is TGTGCCAGCAGCTCATACAGCAAAAACATTCAGTACTTC.